The 27 T cell receptor beta chains given below trace back to one sample, sequenced in a study of blood T cell repertoires in COVID-19. This table comes from immunoSEQ multiplex PCR, and its TCRdb copy is limited to in-frame clones, with some not included. The table lists approximately 380,000 clones, about 85% of them singletons. Sequences were obtained from peripheral blood. The receptors were gathered from a woman aged 18 to 35 with acute or convalescent COVID-19.

V is TRBV19 and J is TRBJ2-5; TRBD2 is a possible D gene (6 bases). CDR1 is LNHDA and CDR2 is SQIVND in the germline V gene (reference sequence). There are 14 residues in the CDR3. The V and J ends lost 2 bases and 5 bases respectively, with 12 bases between them. The CDR3 region has the DNA TGTGCCAGTAGTATATCTAGACTAGACGAGACCCAGTACTTC. This codes for CASSISRLDETQYF.

The V call is TRBV7-9, the J call TRBJ2-1; TRBD1 agrees at 7 bases. In germline, CDR1 is SEHNR, CDR2 FQNEAQ (reference sequence). The CDR3 is 12 residues long. V trimming: 8 bases; J trimming: 5 bases; junction bases outside the gene matches: 3. CDR3 sequence (DNA): TGTGCCAGCTCGACAGGGAACAATGAGCAGTTCTTC. Its protein product is CASSTGNNEQFF.

The rearrangement joins TRBV9 to TRBJ1-4; 9 positions match TRBD1. The V gene's germline CDR1 is SGDLS and CDR2 YYNGEE. V shed 5 bases, J shed 8 bases, and the junction held 4 bases outside the gene matches. This CDR3 region has 13 residues. CDR3 sequence reads: CASSTGGGEKLFF. In DNA form, the CDR3 reads TGTGCCAGCAGTACAGGGGGCGGAGAAAAACTGTTTTTT.

For the CDR3, the DNA is TGCGCCAGCAGCTGGGCGGGAGTTCTCACAGATACGCAGTATTTT. Encoded protein: CASSWAGVLTDTQYF. The chain has TRBV5-1 and TRBJ2-3; 7 bases line up with TRBD2. V gave up 3 bases and J gave up 2 bases; unmatched junction bases: 6. The V gene's germline CDR1 is SGHRS and CDR2 YFSETQ. The CDR3 covers 15 residues.

This clone appeared once. The chain couples TRBV5-4 to TRBJ1-2, with 7 bases lining up with TRBD1. The CDR3 is 17 residues long. With 0 bases clipped from V and 3 bases from J, the junction kept 11 bases outside the gene matches. Germline CDR1 and CDR2: SGHNT and YYREEE (reference sequence). The CDR3: CASSLEEQGILHYGYTF. Here the CDR3 DNA reads TGTGCCAGCAGCTTGGAAGAACAGGGGATCCTTCACTATGGCTACACCTTC.

This chain joins TRBV7-2 and TRBJ1-4, with D perhaps TRBD1 (6 bases). V lost 2 bases and J lost 7, with 14 bases in between. The CDR3 loop spans 15 amino acids. The germline V gene encodes CDR1 SGHTA and CDR2 FQGNSA. CDR3: CASSLSRGGSEKLFF. The DNA for the CDR3 is TGTGCCAGCAGCTTATCCAGGGGTGGTAGTGAAAAACTGTTTTTT.

The chain has TRBV15 and TRBJ1-2; 9 positions match TRBD1. Germline V gene data show CDR1 as LNHNV and CDR2 as YYDKDF (reference sequence). Trimming removed 5 bases from V and 6 bases from J; junction bases left unmatched: 4. This CDR3 is built from 13 residues. The CDR3 DNA is TGTGCCACCAGCTCGGGACAGGGAAATGGCTACACCTTC. It yields the protein CATSSGQGNGYTF.

This chain links TRBV7-3 with TRBJ2-3; 10 nucleotides match TRBD2. The CDR3 runs to 18 residues. Germline V gives CDR1 SGHTA, CDR2 FQGTGA. Germline trimming cut 5 bases from V and 0 bases from J; bases unmatched to any gene: 11. The CDR3 nucleotides read TGTGCCAGCAGCCCGACGGGAGCGGGAGGGTTTAGCACAGATACGCAGTATTTT. It codes for CASSPTGAGGFSTDTQYF. Full variable domain (remainder filled in from reference TRBV7-3 and TRBJ2-3): GAGVSQTPSNKVTEKGKYVELRCDPISGHTALYWYRQSLGQGPEFLIYFQGTGAADDSGLPNDRFFAVRPEGSVSTLKIQRTERGDSAVYLCASSPTGAGGFSTDTQYFGPGTRLTVL.

The chain carries TRBV5-1 and TRBJ2-7; 11 nucleotides agree with TRBD1. Germline CDR1 reads SGHRS; CDR2 reads YFSETQ. CDR3 length: 15 residues. V gave up 4 bases and J gave up 0 bases; unmatched junction bases: 3. CDR3 region: CASSQGQGASYEQYF. Written as DNA, the CDR3 is TGCGCCAGCAGCCAAGGACAGGGGGCCTCCTACGAGCAGTACTTC.

J is TRBJ1-6 and V is TRBV9; no clear D. CDR1 SGDLS and CDR2 YYNGEE come from the germline V gene. The ends were cut back, 0 bases at V and 11 bases at J, with 9 bases in the middle. The CDR3 has 13 amino acids. This CDR3 reads CASSVGEPPPLHF. In nucleotides, the CDR3 is TGTGCCAGCAGCGTAGGAGAACCACCACCCCTCCACTTT.

The chain is built from TRBV9 and TRBJ1-2; 8 nucleotides line up with TRBD1. The V segment lost 4 bases and the J segment 4 bases; nucleotides outside the gene matches: 9. Germline V gene lookup returns CDR1 SGDLS and CDR2 YYNGEE. The CDR3 consists of 15 residues. For the CDR3, the DNA is TGTGCCAGCAGCCCTAAGACAGGGGAGGGCTATGGCTACACCTTC. It codes for CASSPKTGEGYGYTF. Using reference TRBV9 and TRBJ1-2 for the parts outside the CDR3, the full variable domain is DSGVTQTPKHLITATGQRVTLRCSPRSGDLSVYWYQQSLDQGLQFLIQYYNGEERAKGNILERFSAQQFPDLHSELNLSSLELGDSALYFCASSPKTGEGYGYTFGSGTRLTVV.

This chain joins TRBV15 and TRBJ2-1; 13 nucleotides match TRBD2. Trimming removed 0 bases from V and 4 bases from J; junction bases left unmatched: 15. CDR3 length: 21 amino acids. Germline assignment: CDR1 LNHNV and CDR2 YYDKDF (reference sequence). The CDR3 nucleotides are TGTGCCACCAGCAGAGATCCCCGCCGTCTTCCGGGACTAGCGGGGTACAATGAGCAGTTCTTC. Residues: CATSRDPRRLPGLAGYNEQFF.

This chain joins TRBV28 and TRBJ1-5, with 8 bases fitting TRBD1. Germline V gene lookup returns CDR1 MDHEN and CDR2 SYDVKM. V lost 4 bases and J lost 6; bases outside the gene matches: 5. The CDR3 covers 14 residues. The CDR3 here is CASSSTGVGQPQHF. The CDR3 nucleotides read TGTGCCAGCAGTTCGACAGGGGTCGGTCAGCCCCAGCATTTT.

The chain links TRBV29-1 to TRBJ1-3, with TRBD1 matching 7 bases. The CDR3 has 14 amino acids. V trimming: 5 bases; J trimming: 4 bases; junction bases outside the gene matches: 8. Germline assignment: CDR1 SQVTM and CDR2 ANQGSEA. The CDR3: CSVSQGGVGNTIYF. The CDR3, as DNA: TGCAGCGTTTCTCAGGGGGGAGTCGGAAACACCATATATTTT.

This chain links TRBV11-2 with TRBJ2-7; perhaps TRBD1 as D (5 bases). The germline CDR1 and CDR2 sequences are SGHAT and FQNNGV. The CDR3 length is 14 residues. The ends were cut back, 3 bases at V and 2 bases at J, with 11 bases in the middle. CDR3 loop: CASSFRTRTYEQYF. Here the CDR3 DNA reads TGTGCCAGCAGCTTCCGGACACGAACCTACGAGCAGTACTTC.

The CDR3 DNA reads as TGTGCCAGCAGCGCCACCGGGACTAGCGGGGAAAACACCGGGGAGCTGTTTTTT. This sequence encodes CASSATGTSGENTGELFF. V and J are TRBV7-3 and TRBJ2-2; 13 bases match TRBD2. After removal of 5 bases from V and 2 bases from J, the junction contained 8 bases not matched to a gene. CDR1 and CDR2 from the germline V gene are SGHTA and FQGTGA. The CDR3 is made up of 18 amino acids.

The V call is TRBV7-6, the J call TRBJ2-5; tentative D call: TRBD2 (6 bases). CDR3 size: 15 residues. Germline V gene sequence: CDR1 SGHVS, CDR2 FNYEAQ. Trimming left V 5 bases short and J 3 bases short, with 16 bases between. The CDR3 coding sequence is TGTGCCAGCAGCGCCGCCGGGACTGGGGAAGAGACCCAGTACTTC. Protein: CASSAAGTGEETQYF. The variable domain in full, completed from reference TRBV7-6 and TRBJ2-5, reads GAGVSQSPRYKVTKRGQDVALRCDPISGHVSLYWYRQALGQGPEFLTYFNYEAQQDKSGLPNDRFSAERPEGSISTLTIQRTEQRDSAMYRCASSAAGTGEETQYFGPGTRLLVL.

The chain is built from TRBV5-1 and TRBJ2-5; 9 bases agree with TRBD2. The ends lost 4 bases at V and 2 bases at J; junction bases unmatched: 9. The length of the CDR3 is 16 residues. Germline assignment: CDR1 SGHRS and CDR2 YFSETQ. The CDR3 region has the DNA TGCGCCAGCAGCAGCCAGGTGGCGGGAGGGCAAGAGACCCAGTACTTC. It specifies CASSSQVAGGQETQYF.

The J gene is TRBJ1-1, the V gene TRBV7-2; 9 bases map to TRBD1. The CDR3 extends over 16 amino acids. The J segment lost 0 bases and the V segment lost 6 bases, leaving 8 bases of the junction unmatched. Germline V lookup: CDR1 SGHTA, CDR2 FQGNSA. The CDR3 here is CASRDGTGTMNTEAFF. The CDR3 DNA follows: TGTGCCAGCAGAGACGGGACAGGGACTATGAACACTGAAGCTTTCTTT.

The rearrangement uses TRBV28 and TRBJ2-6; 10 bases are a match to TRBD1. The CDR3 length is 15 residues. Unmatched junction bases numbered 1, after V lost 7 bases and J lost 1 base. Germline V gene sequence: CDR1 MDHEN, CDR2 SYDVKM. CDR3 sequence reads: CASKGQGSGANVLTF. The CDR3 coding sequence is TGTGCCAGCAAGGGACAGGGGTCTGGGGCCAACGTCCTGACTTTC.

This sequence joins TRBV2 and TRBJ1-2; D is perhaps TRBD1 (5 bases). V lost 7 bases, J lost 7 bases, and 16 bases lay in between. CDR3 size: 13 residues. CDR1 and CDR2 from the germline V gene are SNHLY and FYNNEI. The CDR3 DNA reads as TGTGCCAGCATTGGGTCAGGGTTTAGTGGCTACACCTTC. Translation: CASIGSGFSGYTF.

This rearrangement joins TRBV20-1 to TRBJ1-1, with 10 bases that match TRBD1. V shed 5 bases and J 6 bases; nucleotides not matched to a gene: 0. This CDR3 region has 11 residues. Germline V gene lookup returns CDR1 DFQATT and CDR2 SNEGSKA (reference sequence). CDR3: CSAGQGAEAFF. For the CDR3, the DNA is TGCAGTGCTGGACAGGGGGCTGAAGCTTTCTTT.

This clone has only one observation. The rearrangement links TRBV15 to TRBJ1-2; perhaps TRBD1 as D (5 bases). V was pared by 7 bases and J by 6 bases, with 21 bases between. The germline CDR1 and CDR2 sequences are LNHNV and YYDKDF (reference sequence). CDR3 length equals 15 residues. DNA for the CDR3: TGTGCCACCACCTTATTGAGGGGAGGCCTCCATGGCTACACCTTC. Translated: CATTLLRGGLHGYTF.

This clone came up once. The gene calls are TRBV15 and TRBJ1-4; D is perhaps TRBD1 (6 bases). V was cut by 0 bases and J by 2 bases, with 19 bases left in between. This CDR3 spans 19 amino acids. Germline CDR1 is LNHNV and CDR2 is YYDKDF (reference sequence). The CDR3 sequence: CATSRDSGHRDRTNEKLFF. The DNA of the CDR3 is TGTGCCACCAGCAGAGATTCGGGACACAGGGATAGGACTAATGAAAAACTGTTTTTT.

Concerning this clone itself: Other DNA sequences of this sample code for an identical CDR3. The genes are TRBV9 and TRBJ1-2; D remains ambiguous. The V end was cut by 2 bases, the J end by 2 bases, with 7 bases between. Per the germline V gene, CDR1 is SGDLS and CDR2 is YYNGEE. This CDR3 is 13 amino acids long. For the CDR3, the DNA is TGTGCCAGCAGCGTCAGCGGAAACTATGGCTACACCTTC. This gives the protein CASSVSGNYGYTF.

CDR3 residues: CASSLRGTTNEKLFF. The CDR3 coding sequence is TGCGCCAGCAGCTTGAGGGGAACAACTAATGAAAAACTGTTTTTT. The chain employs TRBV5-1 and TRBJ1-4; the D gene is possibly TRBD1 (5 bases). This CDR3 contains 15 residues. Trimming removed 1 base from V and 0 bases from J, with 7 bases in between. Germline values: CDR1 SGHRS, CDR2 YFSETQ.

The chain has TRBV5-1 and TRBJ2-1; D call uncertain. V lost 5 bases, J lost 5 bases, and 11 bases lay in between. The CDR3 runs to 13 residues. Germline assignment: CDR1 SGHRS and CDR2 YFSETQ. The CDR3 region has the DNA TGCGCCAGCAGACAGCAACGAGACAATGAGCAGTTCTTC. Its protein is CASRQQRDNEQFF.